This T cell receptor beta chain came from a study of blood T cell repertoires in COVID-19 (dated by TCRdb to the early 2020s). About the study as a whole: Samples from collaborators originated in the United States, Italy and Spain and spanned both the acute and convalescent phases of COVID-19. The repertoires were released in a freely available public database intended as a resource for research on the immune response to SARS-CoV-2. The dataset comprised deeply sampled blood TCRbeta repertoires from subjects exposed to, actively infected with, or recovered from COVID-19. Where available, HLA class I and class II types were obtained from metadata supplied by the sample provider rather than from assay-based typing. The samples were drawn from two sources: the first 160 participants of the ongoing ImmuneRACE study, and over 950 subjects contributed by 6 global collaborators. The sample metadata nearly always contained a de-identified subject ID, COVID-19 status, age in years and sex. The material from the prospective study consisted of cDNA or gDNA derived from T cells, B-cell-depleted T cells, or PBMCs. What the study reported, not specific to this receptor: Clinical and demographic metadata were provided uncurated, with the amount varying by source and participant.

Worth noting for this clone: It has no known antigen specificity. No clone much larger than this one lies a single base away; base qualities are absent.

Whole blood was collected in K2EDTA tubes by collaborating institutions according to the institutions' own protocols. Collaborator samples were shipped for TCRbeta analysis as frozen whole blood, isolated PBMCs, or DNA extracted from either sample type. TCRbeta CDR3 regions were amplified from genomic DNA by means of the immunoSEQ Assay, a bias-controlled multiplex PCR. As for the authors' bioinformatics: The number of nucleated cells in each sample was estimated by amplification of reference gene primers within the assay. To quantify the absolute abundance of each unique TCRbeta CDR3 rearrangement, sequence reads were collapsed and filtered. For each sample, productive Simpson clonality was calculated as the square root of Simpson's diversity index over productive rearrangements. As stored in TCRdb, this immuneACCESS dataset retains in-frame rearrangements with V and J assigned. A fraction of the clones does not appear; measured against another copy, unresolved V genes explain less than half of the discrepancy, and the remainder lacks a known reason. V and J calls and clone size are copied from that table; D and trimming were computed from the DNA. The sample table records 110,000 or so clones; 80% to 90% of these occur just once. 7% to 9.5% of the sample goes to the ten largest clones.

A distance of 15 bases separates the germline ends of V and J, which lose 7 bases and 2 bases respectively. Including the terminal cysteine and phenylalanine, the CDR3 comprises 15 residues. Just CDR3 DNA is preserved here, 45 bases in frame from base 1. CDR1 and CDR2 (MDHEN, SYDVKM) derive from the germline V gene. The TCR was taken from a woman of 80 years or more with active or convalescent COVID-19. The source material was peripheral blood. The rearranged chain carries TRBV28 and TRBJ1-5; TRBD1 might be the D gene, on 5 matching bases. CDR3 protein: CASKQGGVGNQPQHF. The bases read TGTGCCAGCAAGCAGGGAGGGGTAGGCAATCAGCCCCAGCATTTT.